This TCR beta chain came from a study of cytomegalovirus exposure and HLA in healthy donors. General study results and limits: A few chains tied to CMV proved CMV antigen-specific in vitro. The majority of TCR sequences were rare, yet some public TCRs appeared in many donors. According to a subsequent analysis, TCR clusters identified in the first cohort showed a tendency to co-occur across the approximately 110 validation repertoires.

Produced via immunoSEQ multiplex PCR; TCRdb's table is partial and in-frame only. The sample has some 68,000 clones; about 96% are singletons. A note on this clone: Its antigen is not known.

This TCR derives from a man in his late teens or twenties in good health and CMV-seronegative. Material: PBMCs.

CDR3 amino acids: CASLQGATDTQYF. The CDR3 nucleotides read TGTGCCAGCCTACAGGGGGCGACAGATACGCAGTATTTT. V gene TRBV6-5 combines with J gene TRBJ2-3; 9 bases align to TRBD1. In germline, CDR1 is MNHEY, CDR2 SVGAGI. This CDR3 is 13 amino acids long. J gave up 3 bases and V 8 bases, and 3 bases lay outside the gene matches.